The clone carrying this TCR beta chain was recorded many times. Its antigen remains unidentified. The sample is drawn from a study of identical twins. Whole-study results and caveats: Analyses of zero insertions could, in part, be confounded by invariant MAIT and iNKT cells. Out-of-frame alpha sequences that twins shared showed excess low generation probability.

TCRdb itself ran the 5' RACE reads through MiXCR, one entry per CDR3 protein. The table shows some 790,000 distinct CDR3 sequences, with over 15% occurring only once. This CDR3 spans 13 amino acids. V dropped 4 bases and J dropped 2 bases, with 8 bases sitting between them. Separately, the same data were catalogued under a study of T cells expressing NK-cell markers.

Sequencing was performed on PBMCs. The V call is TRBV12-3 or TRBV12-4, the J call TRBJ2-5; D perhaps matches TRBD1 (5 bases). The clonotype was recovered from a young woman in good health. The CDR3 sequence is CASSSRQQETQYF. The CDR3 DNA reads TGTGCCAGCAGTTCGCGACAGCAAGAGACCCAGTACTTC.